This TCR beta chain emerged from a study of regulatory T cells in long-lasting Graves disease. The time point denotes: persistent/refractory GD, antithyroid drugs over 5 years with positive TRAb. Scientists built the TCR library using RNA that was extracted from PBMCs. Patients hailed from an endocrinology department in Xi'an, China. Arm-PCR of CDR3 regions with iRepertoire HTBI primers generated TCR beta libraries. TCRdb reprocessed the multiplex PCR reads via MiXCR and lists one record per CDR3 protein. The sample lists 400,000 to 500,000 distinct CDR3 sequences, 21% occurring once. This clonotype was seen ten or more times. Its antigen is unknown. V was trimmed by 8 bases and J by 0 bases, leaving 14 bases between them. The CDR3 loop spans 14 amino acids. Per the germline V gene, CDR1 is SGHVS and CDR2 is FNYEAQ. Study conclusions and caveats: Relative to newly diagnosed Graves' patients, persistent ones had lower TCR diversity. Newly diagnosed disease favored TRBV20-1 and TRBJ2-1 over persistent disease.

The rearrangement uses TRBV7-6 and TRBJ2-7; D is possibly TRBD2 (5 bases). Sequencing was performed on peripheral blood mononuclear cells (PBMCs), taken when the disease was refractory, from a patient treated with antithyroid drugs. This TCR was sampled from a female donor with Graves disease. CDR3 in amino acids: CASSVNRGSYEQYF. DNA for the CDR3: TGTGCCAGCTCCGTGAACCGGGGCTCCTACGAGCAGTACTTC.